Each of the 15 T cell receptor beta chains below was sequenced from the same sample in a study of blood T cell repertoires in COVID-19. Measured with immunoSEQ multiplex PCR; TCRdb has only the in-frame clones, and not every one. Altogether 260,000 or so clones are present, approximately 88% being singletons, with the ten largest covering 2.5% to 3%. The specimen sequenced was PBMCs or T cells enriched from blood (not recorded which). The receptors here all came from a woman in her 30s with acute COVID-19.

The chain has TRBV6-5 and TRBJ2-7, with no clear D. There are 16 residues in the CDR3. V shed 0 bases and J shed 0 bases, with 12 bases lying between them. CDR1 MNHEY and CDR2 SVGAGI come from the germline V gene. CDR3 bases: TGTGCCAGCAGTTACTCGAACAGCCCCTACTCCTACGAGCAGTACTTC. Its protein is CASSYSNSPYSYEQYF.

This clone was detected only once. The chain is built from TRBV4-2 and TRBJ2-7, with a tentative D call TRBD1 (6 bases). Trimming cost V 0 bases and J 2 bases, with 11 bases left between them. The germline V gene has CDR1 LGHNA and CDR2 YNFKEQ. The CDR3 loop spans 15 amino acids. The CDR3 reads CASSQDAGDPYEQYF. CDR3 in DNA: TGTGCCAGCAGCCAAGATGCAGGGGATCCCTACGAGCAGTACTTC.

The genes are TRBV19 and TRBJ2-7, with 7 bases identical to TRBD1. Unmatched junction bases numbered 15, after V lost 4 bases and J lost 3 bases. The CDR3 totals 17 residues. Germline loops: CDR1 LNHDA, CDR2 SQIVND (reference sequence). CDR3 in DNA: TGTGCCAGTAGTAGAAGCCACGATGGGGACAGATTCTACGAGCAGTACTTC. Its protein product is CASSRSHDGDRFYEQYF.

The chain has TRBV27 and TRBJ2-7; tentative D call: TRBD1 (6 bases). CDR1 and CDR2 from the germline V gene are MNHEY and SMNVEV (reference sequence). The CDR3 totals 13 residues. With 6 bases removed from V and 8 bases from J, the gap between germline ends came to 17 bases. CDR3 amino acids: CASRGTLSFKQYF. CDR3 DNA sequence: TGTGCCAGCAGGGGGACACTGTCGTTTAAGCAGTACTTC.

The chain links TRBV6-5 to TRBJ1-2; 8 bases map to TRBD1. Germline lookup yields CDR1 MNHEY and CDR2 SVGAGI. Trimming at V came to 5 bases and at J to 3 bases, leaving 5 bases not matched to a gene. This CDR3 has 14 residues. The CDR3 bases are TGTGCCAGCAGTACACCAGGGGGCTACTATGGCTACACCTTC. This sequence encodes CASSTPGGYYGYTF.

This clone was picked up one time. This sequence joins TRBV10-3 and TRBJ2-7; 7 bases are shared with TRBD1. The CDR3 runs 14 residues. From germline, CDR1 is ENHRY and CDR2 SYGVKD. The V segment lost 6 bases and the J segment 1 base; nucleotides outside the gene matches: 6. The DNA for the CDR3 is TGTGCCATCAGACACCGGGACAGATCCTACGAGCAGTACTTC. Protein sequence: CAIRHRDRSYEQYF.

The chain combines TRBV5-1 with TRBJ1-1; D possibly corresponds to TRBD1 (6 bases). Between the trimmed V and J ends, which lost 2 bases and 0 bases, there was a span of 11 bases. Germline V gene sequence: CDR1 SGHRS, CDR2 YFSETQ. This CDR3 contains 15 residues. CDR3 region: CASSLDTGMNTEAFF. The CDR3 region has the DNA TGCGCCAGCAGCTTAGATACAGGGATGAACACTGAAGCTTTCTTT.

In the case of this clone: Distinct nucleotide sequences in the sample also encode this CDR3. The V call is TRBV29-1, the J call TRBJ1-5; a possible D gene is TRBD1 (5 bases). The CDR3 has 12 residues. Per germline, CDR1 SQVTM and CDR2 ANQGSEA. The ends were cut back, 4 bases at V and 3 bases at J, with 7 bases in the middle. The DNA for the CDR3 is TGCAGCGTTGGGGGCATCAATCAGCCCCAGCATTTT. Translated, it gives CSVGGINQPQHF. The variable domain in full, completed from reference TRBV29-1 and TRBJ1-5, reads SAVISQKPSRDICQRGTSLTIQCQVDSQVTMMFWYRQQPGQSLTLIATANQGSEATYESGFVIDKFPISRPNLTFSTLTVSNMSPEDSSIYLCSVGGINQPQHFGDGTRLSIL.

The chain has TRBV28 and TRBJ1-2; perhaps TRBD1 as D (5 bases). Per the germline V gene, CDR1 is MDHEN and CDR2 is SYDVKM. V was pared by 2 bases and J by 8 bases, with 15 bases between. The CDR3 has 14 amino acids. The CDR3 DNA reads TGTGCCAGCAGTTTAGGGGCAGGGACTCACGGCTACACCTTC. The encoded protein is CASSLGAGTHGYTF.

This clone was observed a single time. This chain uses TRBV19 with TRBJ1-5, with D maybe TRBD1 (5 bases). Trimming stripped 5 bases from V and 1 base from J, with 6 bases between. Germline CDR1 reads LNHDA; CDR2 reads SQIVND (reference sequence). The CDR3 has 13 amino acids. The CDR3 coding sequence is TGTGCCAGTAGTTACAGGAGCAATCAGCCCCAGCATTTT. Amino acids: CASSYRSNQPQHF.

The CDR3 DNA reads TGTGCCAGCAGCCAAGCCGGAGGGACTAGCGAGTGGGATACGCAGTATTTT. Translated, it gives CASSQAGGTSEWDTQYF. V is TRBV3-1 (or the pseudogene TRBV3-2) and J is TRBJ2-3; TRBD2 aligns across 10 bases. Germline trimming cut 1 base from V and 6 bases from J; bases unmatched to any gene: 10. The germline CDR1 and CDR2 sequences are LGHDT and YNNKEL (reference sequence). This CDR3 is built from 17 residues.

This chain uses TRBV27 with TRBJ2-7, with a tentative D call TRBD1 (5 bases). Germline CDR1 is MNHEY and CDR2 is SMNVEV (reference sequence). This CDR3 region has 16 residues. Trimming cost V 2 bases and J 1 base, with 15 bases left between them. The CDR3 bases are TGTGCCAGCAGTTTAACGTGGCAGGGAAGGTCCTACGAGCAGTACTTC. Residues: CASSLTWQGRSYEQYF.

The V gene is TRBV5-1, the J gene TRBJ2-2; unclear D gene. Germline lookup yields CDR1 SGHRS and CDR2 YFSETQ. The CDR3 loop spans 16 amino acids. The ends were cut back, 4 bases at V and 2 bases at J, with 15 bases in the middle. The CDR3 sequence is CASSRPIRLNTGELFF. The DNA of the CDR3 is TGCGCCAGCAGCCGCCCCATCCGACTCAACACCGGGGAGCTGTTTTTT.

J is TRBJ1-2 and V is TRBV11-2; 10 positions agree with TRBD1. V trimming: 5 bases; J trimming: 0 bases; junction bases outside the gene matches: 9. The CDR3 loop spans 17 amino acids. The germline CDR1 and CDR2 sequences are SGHAT and FQNNGV. Written as DNA, the CDR3 is TGTGCCAGCAGCCGGCCGGGACAGGGGAGAGCTAACTATGGCTACACCTTC. This sequence encodes CASSRPGQGRANYGYTF.

The chain has TRBV7-9 and TRBJ1-1; no firm D call. Germline V lookup: CDR1 SEHNR, CDR2 FQNEAQ (reference sequence). Deletions cut 1 base from V and 4 bases from J, with 7 bases between. The CDR3 loop spans 13 amino acids. CDR3 DNA sequence: TGTGCCAGCAGCTTAGAAGGGAGCACTGAAGCTTTCTTT. Translation gives CASSLEGSTEAFF. Full variable domain (remainder filled in from reference TRBV7-9 and TRBJ1-1): DTGVSQNPRHKITKRGQNVTFRCDPISEHNRLYWYRQTLGQGPEFLTYFQNEAQLEKSRLLSDRFSAERPKGSFSTLEIQRTEQGDSAMYLCASSLEGSTEAFFGQGTRLTVV.